This TCR beta chain came from a study of CD8 T cells in Susac syndrome. V lost 5 bases and J lost 3, with 21 bases in between. Germline V gene lookup returns CDR1 SGDLS and CDR2 YYNGEE. CDR3 length equals 17 residues. Reverse transcription of 0.5 to 1 ug RNA was performed with random hexamers. In TCRdb, the immunoSEQ multiplex PCR reads were re-called with MiXCR into one record per CDR3 protein. The profile shows roughly 150,000 distinct CDR3 sequences, 90% to 96% of them singletons. The sequenced sample consisted of CD4+ T cells from PBMCs. The chain carries TRBV9 and TRBJ2-1; the D gene could be TRBD1 or TRBD2 (5 bases each). This sequence originates from a human donor with Susac syndrome. The CDR3 coding sequence is TGTGCCAGCAGTGCGCGGACCGGGACGCCAAACTACAATGAGCAGTTCTTC. Protein product: CASSARTGTPNYNEQFF.